This T cell receptor (beta chain) emerged from a study of beta chain features in type 1 diabetes. The study reverse transcribed the entire isolated RNA, so it sequenced expressed TCRB transcripts. Method: immunoSEQ multiplex PCR; TCRdb's copy keeps in-frame clones and lacks some. The repertoire consists of 200,000 to 250,000 clones, with over 7.5% occurring once and the leading ten covering just under 0.035%. Germline-derived CDR1 and CDR2 are SGHNT and YYREEE (reference sequence). This CDR3 spans 15 amino acids. With 4 bases removed from V and 6 bases from J, the gap between germline ends came to 18 bases. The purity of all sorted populations exceeded 98%.

The sequenced sample was naive CD4+ T cells from blood. The J gene is TRBJ2-3, the V gene TRBV5-4, with D tentatively TRBD1 (6 bases). The receptor's source is a woman aged 18-29 years in good health. The CDR3 loop reads CASSVDRVTADTQYF. In DNA, the CDR3 is TGTGCCAGCAGCGTGGACAGAGTGACAGCGGATACGCAGTATTTT.